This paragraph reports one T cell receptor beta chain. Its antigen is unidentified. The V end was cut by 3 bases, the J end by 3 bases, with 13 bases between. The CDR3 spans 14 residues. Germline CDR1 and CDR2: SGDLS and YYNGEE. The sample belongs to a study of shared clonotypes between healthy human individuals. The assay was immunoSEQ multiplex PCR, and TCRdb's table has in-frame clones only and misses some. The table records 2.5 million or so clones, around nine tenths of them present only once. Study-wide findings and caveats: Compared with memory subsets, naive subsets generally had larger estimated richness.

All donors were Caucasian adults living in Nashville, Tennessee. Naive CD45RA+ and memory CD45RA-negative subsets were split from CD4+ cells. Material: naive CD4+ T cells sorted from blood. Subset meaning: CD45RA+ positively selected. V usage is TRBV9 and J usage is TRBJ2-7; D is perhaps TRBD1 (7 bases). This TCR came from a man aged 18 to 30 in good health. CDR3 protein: CASSAGTAGYEQYF. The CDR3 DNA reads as TGTGCCAGCAGCGCCGGGACAGCGGGCTACGAGCAGTACTTC.